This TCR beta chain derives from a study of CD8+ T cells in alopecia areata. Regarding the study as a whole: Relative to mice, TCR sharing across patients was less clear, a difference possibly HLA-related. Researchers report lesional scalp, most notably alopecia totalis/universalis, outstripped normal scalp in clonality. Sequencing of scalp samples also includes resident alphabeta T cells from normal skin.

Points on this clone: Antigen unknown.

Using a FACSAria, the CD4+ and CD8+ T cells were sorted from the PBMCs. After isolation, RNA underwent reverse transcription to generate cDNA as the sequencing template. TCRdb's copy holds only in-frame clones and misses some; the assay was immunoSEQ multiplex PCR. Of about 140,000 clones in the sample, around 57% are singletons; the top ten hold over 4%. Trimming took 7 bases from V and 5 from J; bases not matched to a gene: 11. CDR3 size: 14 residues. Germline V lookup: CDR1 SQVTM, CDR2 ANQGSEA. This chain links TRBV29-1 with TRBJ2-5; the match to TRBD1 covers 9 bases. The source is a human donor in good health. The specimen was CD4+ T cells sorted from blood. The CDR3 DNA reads TGCAGCGCCCGACCGGGACAGGGCTCGGAGACCCAGTACTTC. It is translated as CSARPGQGSETQYF.